This TCR beta chain was identified during a study of Graves' ophthalmopathy and Graves' hyperthyroidism. This CDR3 comprises 15 residues. V was clipped by 6 bases and J by 0 bases, with 15 bases between them. The germline gives CDR1 SGHVS, CDR2 FQNEAQ. This clonotype occurred a few times. Amplified material comprised TCR beta CDR3 regions derived from RNA transcripts. Second-round multiplex PCR came after first-round RT-PCR with HTBI primers. TCRdb processed the multiplex PCR reads anew with MiXCR; each CDR3 protein has one entry. This table has a few hundred thousand distinct CDR3 sequences, approximately 37% appearing once.

This receptor was taken from an adult man with Graves' hyperthyroidism. The sample consisted of peripheral blood or thyroid tissue (not recorded which). The chain carries TRBV7-8 and TRBJ2-7, with D perhaps matching TRBD1 (5 bases). CDR3 sequence: CASRARTPPSYEQYF. The CDR3 DNA sequence: TGTGCCAGCAGGGCCCGGACACCCCCCTCCTACGAGCAGTACTTC.